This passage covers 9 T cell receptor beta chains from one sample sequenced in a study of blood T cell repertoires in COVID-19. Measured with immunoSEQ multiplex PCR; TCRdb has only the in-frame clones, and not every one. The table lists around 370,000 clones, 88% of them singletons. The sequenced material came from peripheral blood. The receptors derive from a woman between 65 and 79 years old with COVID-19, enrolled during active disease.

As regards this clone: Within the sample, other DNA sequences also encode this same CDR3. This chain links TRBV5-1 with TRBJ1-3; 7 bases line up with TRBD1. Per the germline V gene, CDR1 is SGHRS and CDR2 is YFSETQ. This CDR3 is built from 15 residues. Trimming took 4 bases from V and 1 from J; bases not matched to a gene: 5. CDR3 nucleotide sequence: TGCGCCAGCAGCCCCCGGACAGGATCTGGAAACACCATATATTTT. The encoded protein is CASSPRTGSGNTIYF.

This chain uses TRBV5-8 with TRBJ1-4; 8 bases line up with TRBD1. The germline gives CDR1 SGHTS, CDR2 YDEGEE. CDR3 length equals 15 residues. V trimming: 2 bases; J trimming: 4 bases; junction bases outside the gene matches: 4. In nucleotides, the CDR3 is TGTGCCAGCAGCTTTAGGACAGGGCGTAATGAAAAACTGTTTTTT. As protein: CASSFRTGRNEKLFF.

CDR3 DNA: TGTGCCAGCTCACCAGGAGTCAATCAGCCCCAGCATTTT. Encoded protein: CASSPGVNQPQHF. V usage is TRBV18 and J usage is TRBJ1-5, with no clear D. Deletions cut 2 bases from V and 3 bases from J, with 5 bases between. In germline, CDR1 is KGHSH, CDR2 LQKENI. This CDR3 is built from 13 residues.

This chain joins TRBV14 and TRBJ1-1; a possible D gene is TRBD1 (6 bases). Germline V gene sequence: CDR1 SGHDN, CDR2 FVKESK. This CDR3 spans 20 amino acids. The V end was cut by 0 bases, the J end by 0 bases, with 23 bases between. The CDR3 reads CASSQEGFWGGNPLNTEAFF. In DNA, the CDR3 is TGTGCCAGCAGCCAAGAGGGTTTTTGGGGGGGCAATCCTTTGAACACTGAAGCTTTCTTT.

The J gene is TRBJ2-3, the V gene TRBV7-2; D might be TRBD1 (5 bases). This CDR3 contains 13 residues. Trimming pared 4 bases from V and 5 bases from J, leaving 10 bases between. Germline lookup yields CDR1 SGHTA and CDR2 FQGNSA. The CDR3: CASSSGRGDTQYF. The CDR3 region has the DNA TGTGCCAGCAGCTCAGGAAGGGGAGATACGCAGTATTTT.

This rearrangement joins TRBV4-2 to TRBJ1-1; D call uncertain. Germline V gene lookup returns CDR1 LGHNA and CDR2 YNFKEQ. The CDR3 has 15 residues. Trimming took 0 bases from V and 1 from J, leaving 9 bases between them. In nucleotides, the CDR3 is TGTGCCAGCAGCCAAGATCAGGTGGGGAACACTGAAGCTTTCTTT. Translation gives CASSQDQVGNTEAFF.

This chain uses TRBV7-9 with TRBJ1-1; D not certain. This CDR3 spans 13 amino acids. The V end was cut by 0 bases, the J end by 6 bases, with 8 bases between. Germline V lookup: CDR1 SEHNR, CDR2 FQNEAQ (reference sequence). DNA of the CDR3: TGTGCCAGCAGCTTAGCGGGCATCCCTGAAGCTTTCTTT. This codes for CASSLAGIPEAFF.

The CDR3 bases are TGTGCCAGCAGTCCCCTCGTCGGACAGCTTAATGAAAAACTGTTTTTT. Its protein product is CASSPLVGQLNEKLFF. V and J are TRBV3-1 (or the pseudogene TRBV3-2) and TRBJ1-4, with D maybe TRBD1 (6 bases). Germline CDR1 reads LGHDT; CDR2 reads YNNKEL (reference sequence). There are 16 residues in the CDR3. Trimming removed 6 bases from V and 4 bases from J, with 18 bases in between.

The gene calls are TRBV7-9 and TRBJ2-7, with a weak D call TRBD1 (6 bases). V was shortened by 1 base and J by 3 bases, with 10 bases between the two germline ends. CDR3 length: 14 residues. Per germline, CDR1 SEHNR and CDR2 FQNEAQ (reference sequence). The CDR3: CASSLGGQIYEQYF. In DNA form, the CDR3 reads TGTGCCAGCAGCTTAGGAGGACAGATCTACGAGCAGTACTTC.